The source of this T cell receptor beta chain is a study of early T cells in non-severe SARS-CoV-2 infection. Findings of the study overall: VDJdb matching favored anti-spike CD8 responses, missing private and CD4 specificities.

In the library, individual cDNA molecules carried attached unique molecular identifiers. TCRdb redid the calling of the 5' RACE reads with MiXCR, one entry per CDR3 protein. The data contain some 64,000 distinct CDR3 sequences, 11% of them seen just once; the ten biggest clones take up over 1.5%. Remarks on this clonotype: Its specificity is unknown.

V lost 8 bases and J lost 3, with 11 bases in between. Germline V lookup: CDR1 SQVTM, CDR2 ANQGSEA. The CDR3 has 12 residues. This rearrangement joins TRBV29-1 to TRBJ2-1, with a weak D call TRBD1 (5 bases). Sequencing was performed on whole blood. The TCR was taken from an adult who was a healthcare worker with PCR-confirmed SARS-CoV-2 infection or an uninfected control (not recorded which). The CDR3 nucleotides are TGCAGCTATACACAGGTCTACAATGAGCAGTTCTTC. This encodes CSYTQVYNEQFF.